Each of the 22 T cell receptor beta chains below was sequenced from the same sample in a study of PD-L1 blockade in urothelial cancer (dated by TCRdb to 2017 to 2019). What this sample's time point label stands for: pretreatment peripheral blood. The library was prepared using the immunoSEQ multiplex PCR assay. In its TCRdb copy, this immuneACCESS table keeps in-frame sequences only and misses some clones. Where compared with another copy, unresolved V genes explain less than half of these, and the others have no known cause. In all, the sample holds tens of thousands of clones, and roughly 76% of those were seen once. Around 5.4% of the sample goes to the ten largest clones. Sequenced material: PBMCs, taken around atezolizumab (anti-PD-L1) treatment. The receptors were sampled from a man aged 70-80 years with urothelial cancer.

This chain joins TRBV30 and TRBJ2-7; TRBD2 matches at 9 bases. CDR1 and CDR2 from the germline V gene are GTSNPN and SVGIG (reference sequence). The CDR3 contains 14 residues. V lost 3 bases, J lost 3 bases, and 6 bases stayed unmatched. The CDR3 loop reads CAWSEGTSSYEQYF. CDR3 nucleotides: TGTGCCTGGAGCGAAGGGACTAGCAGCTACGAGCAGTACTTC. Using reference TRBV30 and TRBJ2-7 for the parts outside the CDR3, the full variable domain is SQTIHQWPATLVQPVGSPLSLECTVEGTSNPNLYWYRQAAGRGLQLLFYSVGIGQISSEVPQNLSASRPQDRQFILSSKKLLLSDSGFYLCAWSEGTSSYEQYFGPGTRLTVT.

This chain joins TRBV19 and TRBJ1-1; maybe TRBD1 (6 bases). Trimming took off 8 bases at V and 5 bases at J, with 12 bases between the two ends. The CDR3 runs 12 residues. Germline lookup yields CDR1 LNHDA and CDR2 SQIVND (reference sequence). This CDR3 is CASQTGRTEAFF. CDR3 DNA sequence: TGTGCCAGTCAAACAGGGAGAACTGAAGCTTTCTTT. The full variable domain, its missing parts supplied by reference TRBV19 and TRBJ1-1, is DGGITQSPKYLFRKEGQNVTLSCEQNLNHDAMYWYRQDPGQGLRLIYYSQIVNDFQKGDIAEGYSVSREKKESFPLTVTSAQKNPTAFYLCASQTGRTEAFFGQGTRLTVV.

CDR3 DNA: TGTGCCAGCAGCTCACCGGGACAGAGCTCCTACGAGCAGTACTTC. As protein: CASSSPGQSSYEQYF. The chain joins TRBV7-8 to TRBJ2-7, with 7 bases that match TRBD1. V dropped 4 bases and J dropped 0; count of bases not matched to a gene: 6. CDR3 size: 15 residues. CDR1 and CDR2 (germline): SGHVS, FQNEAQ.

The CDR3 loop reads CASSQPAGSQHF. In nucleotides, the CDR3 is TGCGCCAGCAGTCAGCCTGCCGGGTCCCAGCATTTT. V is TRBV23-1 and J is TRBJ1-5; D gene unclear. Being an ORF, TRBV23-1 has a function that is uncertain. The CDR3 sequence is 12 residues long. Trimming removed 3 bases at V and 11 bases at J, with 11 bases between.

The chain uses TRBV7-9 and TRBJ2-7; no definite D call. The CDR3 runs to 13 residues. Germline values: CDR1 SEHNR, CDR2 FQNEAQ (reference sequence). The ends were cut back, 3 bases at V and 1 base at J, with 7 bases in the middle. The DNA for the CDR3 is TGTGCCAGCAGCTTTTCGGGTTCCTACGAGCAGTACTTC. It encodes CASSFSGSYEQYF. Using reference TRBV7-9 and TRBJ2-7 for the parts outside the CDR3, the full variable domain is DTGVSQNPRHKITKRGQNVTFRCDPISEHNRLYWYRQTLGQGPEFLTYFQNEAQLEKSRLLSDRFSAERPKGSFSTLEIQRTEQGDSAMYLCASSFSGSYEQYFGPGTRLTVT.

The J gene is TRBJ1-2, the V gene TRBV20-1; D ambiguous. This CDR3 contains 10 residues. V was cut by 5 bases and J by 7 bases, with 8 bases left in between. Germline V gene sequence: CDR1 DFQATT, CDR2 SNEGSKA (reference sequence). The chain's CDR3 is CSAFRGGYTF. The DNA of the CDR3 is TGCAGTGCTTTCCGGGGTGGCTACACCTTC.

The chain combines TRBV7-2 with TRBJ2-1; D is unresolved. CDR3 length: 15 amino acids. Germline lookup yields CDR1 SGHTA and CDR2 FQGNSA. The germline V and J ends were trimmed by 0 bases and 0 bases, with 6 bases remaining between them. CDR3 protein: CASSLAKSSYNEQFF. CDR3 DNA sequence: TGTGCCAGCAGCTTAGCGAAGAGCTCCTACAATGAGCAGTTCTTC.

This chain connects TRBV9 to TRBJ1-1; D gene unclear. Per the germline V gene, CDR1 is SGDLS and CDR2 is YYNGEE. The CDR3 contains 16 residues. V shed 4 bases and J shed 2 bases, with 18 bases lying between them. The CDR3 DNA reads TGTGCCAGCAGCCTTAGTAGCGGCAGCCGAAACACTGAAGCTTTCTTT. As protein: CASSLSSGSRNTEAFF.

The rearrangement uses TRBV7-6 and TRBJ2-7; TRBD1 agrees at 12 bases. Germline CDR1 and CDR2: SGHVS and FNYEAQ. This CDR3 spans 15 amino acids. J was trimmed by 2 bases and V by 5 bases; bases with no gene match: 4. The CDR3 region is CASSQGQGAPYEQYF. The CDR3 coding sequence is TGTGCCAGCAGCCAGGGACAGGGGGCACCCTACGAGCAGTACTTC.

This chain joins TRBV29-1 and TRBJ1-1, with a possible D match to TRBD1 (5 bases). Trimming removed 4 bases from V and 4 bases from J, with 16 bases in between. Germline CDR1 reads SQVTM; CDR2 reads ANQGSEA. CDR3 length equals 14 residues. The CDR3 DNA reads TGCAGCGTTGCTCAGGGTAGCTCGGGCACTGAAGCTTTCTTT. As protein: CSVAQGSSGTEAFF.

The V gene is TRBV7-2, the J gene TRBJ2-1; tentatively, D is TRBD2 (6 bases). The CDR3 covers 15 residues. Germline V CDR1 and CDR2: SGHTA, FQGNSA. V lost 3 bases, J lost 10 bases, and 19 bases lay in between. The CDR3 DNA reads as TGTGCCAGCAGCTTTGGCGGGACCCCAGGGTGGGAGCAGTTCTTC. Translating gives CASSFGGTPGWEQFF.

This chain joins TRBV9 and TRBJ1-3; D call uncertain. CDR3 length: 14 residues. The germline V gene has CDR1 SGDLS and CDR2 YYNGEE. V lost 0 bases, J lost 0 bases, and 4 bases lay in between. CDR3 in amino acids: CASSVAGSGNTIYF. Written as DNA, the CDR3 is TGTGCCAGCAGCGTAGCAGGCTCTGGAAACACCATATATTTT.

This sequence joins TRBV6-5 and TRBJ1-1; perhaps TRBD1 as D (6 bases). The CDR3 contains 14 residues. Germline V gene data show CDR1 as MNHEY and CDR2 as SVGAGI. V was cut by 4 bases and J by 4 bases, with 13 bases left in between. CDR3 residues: CASSFRTVSTEAFF. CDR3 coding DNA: TGTGCCAGCAGTTTTCGGACAGTGTCCACTGAAGCTTTCTTT.

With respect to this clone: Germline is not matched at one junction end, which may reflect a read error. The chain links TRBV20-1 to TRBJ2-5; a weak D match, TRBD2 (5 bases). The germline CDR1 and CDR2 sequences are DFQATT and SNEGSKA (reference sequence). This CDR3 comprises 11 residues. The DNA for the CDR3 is TGCAGTGCTAGAGGGATCGAAGAGGGTAACTTC. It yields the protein CSARGIEEGNF.

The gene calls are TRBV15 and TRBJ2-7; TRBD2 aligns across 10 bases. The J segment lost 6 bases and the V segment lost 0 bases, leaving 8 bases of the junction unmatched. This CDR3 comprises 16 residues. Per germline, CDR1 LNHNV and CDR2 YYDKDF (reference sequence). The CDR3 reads CATSRDVSGGASEQYF. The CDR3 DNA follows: TGTGCCACCAGCAGAGATGTCAGCGGGGGGGCCTCCGAGCAGTACTTC.

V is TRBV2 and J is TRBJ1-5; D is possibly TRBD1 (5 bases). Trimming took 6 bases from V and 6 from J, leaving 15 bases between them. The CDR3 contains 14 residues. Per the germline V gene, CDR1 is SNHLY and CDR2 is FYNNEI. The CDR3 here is CASSDRGIGQPQHF. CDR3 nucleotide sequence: TGTGCCAGCAGCGACCGGGGGATCGGTCAGCCCCAGCATTTT.

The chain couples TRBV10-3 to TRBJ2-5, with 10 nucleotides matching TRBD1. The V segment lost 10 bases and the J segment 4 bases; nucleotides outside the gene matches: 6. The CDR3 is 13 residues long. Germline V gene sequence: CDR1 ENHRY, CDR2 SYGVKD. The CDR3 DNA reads TGTGCCACCGGACAGGGGGGTATAGAGACCCAGTACTTC. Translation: CATGQGGIETQYF.

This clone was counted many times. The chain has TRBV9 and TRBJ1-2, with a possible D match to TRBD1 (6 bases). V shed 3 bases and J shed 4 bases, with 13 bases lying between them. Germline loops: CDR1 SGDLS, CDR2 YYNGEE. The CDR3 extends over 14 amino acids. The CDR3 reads CASSATDRSYGYTF. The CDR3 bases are TGTGCCAGCAGCGCGACGGACAGATCCTATGGCTACACCTTC. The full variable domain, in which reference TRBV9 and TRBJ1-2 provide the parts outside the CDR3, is DSGVTQTPKHLITATGQRVTLRCSPRSGDLSVYWYQQSLDQGLQFLIQYYNGEERAKGNILERFSAQQFPDLHSELNLSSLELGDSALYFCASSATDRSYGYTFGSGTRLTVV.

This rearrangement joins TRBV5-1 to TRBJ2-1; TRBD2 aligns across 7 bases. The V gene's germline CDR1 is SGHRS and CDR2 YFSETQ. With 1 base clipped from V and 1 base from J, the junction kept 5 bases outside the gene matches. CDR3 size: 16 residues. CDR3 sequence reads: CASSLQASGSYNEQFF. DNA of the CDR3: TGCGCCAGCAGCTTGCAGGCTAGCGGTTCCTACAATGAGCAGTTCTTC. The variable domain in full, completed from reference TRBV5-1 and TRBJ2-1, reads KAGVTQTPRYLIKTRGQQVTLSCSPISGHRSVSWYQQTPGQGLQFLFEYFSETQRNKGNFPGRFSGRQFSNSRSEMNVSTLELGDSALYLCASSLQASGSYNEQFFGPGTRLTVL.

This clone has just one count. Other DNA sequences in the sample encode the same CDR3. CDR3 coding DNA: TGTGCCACCAGCAGGACTCGGCGGTCAACTAATGAAAAACTGTTTTTT. Encoded protein: CATSRTRRSTNEKLFF. The chain has TRBV15 and TRBJ1-4; D unresolved. Trimming took 3 bases from V and 0 from J, leaving 11 bases between them. Per the germline V gene, CDR1 is LNHNV and CDR2 is YYDKDF (reference sequence). The CDR3 is made up of 16 amino acids. Complete variable domain (other parts from reference TRBV15 and TRBJ1-4): DAMVIQNPRYQVTQFGKPVTLSCSQTLNHNVMYWYQQKSSQAPKLLFHYYDKDFNNEADTPDNFQSRRPNTSFCFLDIRSPGLGDTAMYLCATSRTRRSTNEKLFFGSGTQLSVL.

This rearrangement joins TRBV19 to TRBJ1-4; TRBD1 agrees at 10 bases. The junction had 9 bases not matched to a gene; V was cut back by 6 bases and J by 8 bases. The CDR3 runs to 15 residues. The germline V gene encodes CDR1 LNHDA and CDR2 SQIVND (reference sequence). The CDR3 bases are TGTGCCAGTAGCCTCGGACAGGGGGTTAAGGAAAAACTGTTTTTT. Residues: CASSLGQGVKEKLFF. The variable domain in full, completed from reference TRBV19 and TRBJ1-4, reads DGGITQSPKYLFRKEGQNVTLSCEQNLNHDAMYWYRQDPGQGLRLIYYSQIVNDFQKGDIAEGYSVSREKKESFPLTVTSAQKNPTAFYLCASSLGQGVKEKLFFGSGTQLSVL.

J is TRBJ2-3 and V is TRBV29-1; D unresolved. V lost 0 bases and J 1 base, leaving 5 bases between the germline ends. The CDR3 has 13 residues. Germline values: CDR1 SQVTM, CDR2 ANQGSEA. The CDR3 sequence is CSVEEGGTDTQYF. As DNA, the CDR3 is TGCAGCGTTGAAGAAGGAGGCACAGATACGCAGTATTTT.